This T cell receptor (beta chain) was retrieved from a study of PD-1 blockade in classical Hodgkin lymphoma. Study-level information: Patients were given intravenous nivolumab, 3 mg/kg, every 2 weeks. Findings of the study overall: Complete responders had baseline diversity similar to newly diagnosed patients. CD4+ TCR diversity, unlike CD8+, climbed significantly by C4D1.

Sequencing used immunoSEQ multiplex PCR; TCRdb keeps in-frame clones, though not all of them. The table lists 100,000 or so clones, roughly 89% of them singletons, with around 20% in the top ten. Regarding this clone: Its antigen is unknown.

Described time point: cycle 4 day 1 (C4D1), after 6 weeks of nivolumab. Every patient was affected by relapse after autologous stem cell transplantation, while exposure to brentuximab vedotin was not uniform. Best overall response was complete response, partial response or progressive disease in these relapsed/refractory classical Hodgkin lymphoma patients. The CDR3 has 14 residues. Trimming shortened V by 4 bases and J by 6 bases, and 16 bases separated the two germline ends. CDR1 is SNHLY and CDR2 is FYNNEI in the germline V gene. This rearrangement joins TRBV2 to TRBJ2-7; perhaps TRBD1 as D (6 bases). The sequencing used peripheral blood mononuclear cells (PBMCs), collected before the fourth cycle of nivolumab. The sequence came from a human donor with classical Hodgkin lymphoma. CDR3 residues: CASSVRSRGSEQYF. In nucleotides, the CDR3 is TGTGCCAGCAGTGTAAGGAGTAGGGGGAGCGAGCAGTACTTC. Variable domain in full (rest from reference TRBV2 and TRBJ2-7): EPEVTQTPSHQVTQMGQEVILRCVPISNHLYFYWYRQILGQKVEFLVSFYNNEISEKSEIFDDQFSVERPDGSNFTLKIRSTKLEDSAMYFCASSVRSRGSEQYFGPGTRLTVT.